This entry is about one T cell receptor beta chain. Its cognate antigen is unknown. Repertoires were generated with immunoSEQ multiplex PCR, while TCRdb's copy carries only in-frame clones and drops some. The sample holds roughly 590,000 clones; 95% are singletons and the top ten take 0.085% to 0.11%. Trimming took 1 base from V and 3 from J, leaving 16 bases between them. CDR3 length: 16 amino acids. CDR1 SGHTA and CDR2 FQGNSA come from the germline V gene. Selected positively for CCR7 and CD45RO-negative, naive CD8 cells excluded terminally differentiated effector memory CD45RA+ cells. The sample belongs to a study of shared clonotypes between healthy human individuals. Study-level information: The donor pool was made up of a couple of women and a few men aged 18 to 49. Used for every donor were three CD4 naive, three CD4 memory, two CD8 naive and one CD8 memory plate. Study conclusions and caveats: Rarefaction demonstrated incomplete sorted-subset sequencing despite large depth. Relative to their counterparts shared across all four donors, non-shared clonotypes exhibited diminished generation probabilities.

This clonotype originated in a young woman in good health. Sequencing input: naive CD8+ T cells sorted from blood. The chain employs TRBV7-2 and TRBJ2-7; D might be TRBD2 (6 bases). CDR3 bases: TGTGCCAGCAGCTTAGTGTTAGCGGAGACCTTCTACGAGCAGTACTTC. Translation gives CASSLVLAETFYEQYF.